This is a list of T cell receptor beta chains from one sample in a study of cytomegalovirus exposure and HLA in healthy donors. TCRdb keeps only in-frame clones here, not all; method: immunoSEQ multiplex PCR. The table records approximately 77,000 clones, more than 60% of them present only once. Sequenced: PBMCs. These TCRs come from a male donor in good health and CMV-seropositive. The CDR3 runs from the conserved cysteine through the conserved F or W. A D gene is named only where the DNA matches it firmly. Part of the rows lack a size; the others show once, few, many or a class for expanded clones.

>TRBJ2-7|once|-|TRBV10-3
TGTGCCATCAGTGATCTAAGGGACACACAGACCCCCTACGAGCAGTACTTC
CAISDLRDTQTPYEQYF
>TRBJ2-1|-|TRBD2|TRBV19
TGTGCCAGTAGTACCTCAGAGCGGGACTCCTACAATGAGCAGTTCTTC
CASSTSERDSYNEQFF
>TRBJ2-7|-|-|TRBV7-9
TGTGCCAGCAGCTTGAATTTACAGGCCCGGCAGTACTTC
CASSLNLQARQYF
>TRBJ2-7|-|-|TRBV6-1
TGTGCCAGCAGAGGGGCGGGGAACGAGCAGTACTTC
CASRGAGNEQYF
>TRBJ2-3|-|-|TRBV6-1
TGTGCCAGCAGTGAAGTCGGTAGTCCGACAGATACGCAGTATTTT
CASSEVGSPTDTQYF
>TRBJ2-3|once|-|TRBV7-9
TGTTCCAGCAGCTTAGCAAACGGGGGAAGTAAAGATACGCAGTATTTT
CSSSLANGGSKDTQYF
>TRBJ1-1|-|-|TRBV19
TGTGCCAGCGGGACACCGAACACTGAAGCTTTCTTT
CASGTPNTEAFF
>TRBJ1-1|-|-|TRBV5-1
TGCGCCAGCAGCGCCGTCACAGGGTTCGTTGAAGCTTTCTTT
CASSAVTGFVEAFF
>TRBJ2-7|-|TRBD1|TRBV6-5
TGTGCCAGCAGTTACCCGGGGACACCCAGGGGGGAGCAGTACTTC
CASSYPGTPRGEQYF
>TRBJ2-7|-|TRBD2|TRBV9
TGTGCCAGCAGCGTAAGCGGGGTGTCCGCCTACGAGCAGTACTTC
CASSVSGVSAYEQYF
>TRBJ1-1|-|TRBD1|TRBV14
TGTGCCAGCACCCCTACAGGGGTCGGTGGAGCTTTCTTT
CASTPTGVGGAFF
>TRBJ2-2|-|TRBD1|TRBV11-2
TGTGCCAGCAGCTCTTACGGGACAGGGGGCACCGGGGAGCTGTTTTTT
CASSSYGTGGTGELFF
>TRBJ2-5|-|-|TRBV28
TGTGCCAGCAGTGGGGGGGCCCAAGAGACCCAGTACTTC
CASSGGAQETQYF
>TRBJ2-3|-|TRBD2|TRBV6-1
TGTGCCAGCAGTGAAGCGCTTCTACTAGCGGGAGCTACAGATACGCAGTATTTT
CASSEALLLAGATDTQYF
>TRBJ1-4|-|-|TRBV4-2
TGTGCCAGCAGCCAACAGGTCCTTAATGAAAAACTGTTTTTT
CASSQQVLNEKLFF
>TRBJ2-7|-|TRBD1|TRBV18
TGTGCCAGCTCACCTGCTCCGGGACAGCGATCCTACGAGCAGTACTTC
CASSPAPGQRSYEQYF
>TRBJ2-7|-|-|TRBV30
TGTGCCTGGAGTGAAGAGGGTTCCTACGAGCAGTACTTC
CAWSEEGSYEQYF
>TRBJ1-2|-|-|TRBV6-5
TGTGCCAGCACCCCCCGGACAGACGTGTATGGCTACACCTTC
CASTPRTDVYGYTF
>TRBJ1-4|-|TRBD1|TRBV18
TGTGCCAGCTCACCTAGGACAGGAACGGATGAAAAACTGTTTTTT
CASSPRTGTDEKLFF
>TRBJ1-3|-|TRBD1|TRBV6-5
TGTGCCAGCAGCCCGGACAGGTACTCTGGAAACACCATATATTTT
CASSPDRYSGNTIYF
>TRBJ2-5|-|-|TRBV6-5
TGTGCCAGCAGTTACTTTGACAATTCAGAGACCCAGTACTTC
CASSYFDNSETQYF
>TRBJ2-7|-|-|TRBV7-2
TGTGCCAGCAGCTTAACAGGGAGCTCCTACGAGCAGTACTTC
CASSLTGSSYEQYF
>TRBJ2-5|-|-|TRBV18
TGTGCCAGCTCACCACTCGAAGTCGAGTCCGTGGCCCAGTACTTC
CASSPLEVESVAQYF
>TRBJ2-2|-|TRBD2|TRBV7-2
TGTGCCAGCAGGAGGACTAGCGGAGACACCGGGGAGCTGTTTTTT
CASRRTSGDTGELFF
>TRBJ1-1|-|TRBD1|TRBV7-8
TGTGCCAGCAGCTTAGGGGACAGGGGGTTAAGGTGGACTGAAGCTTTCTTT
CASSLGDRGLRWTEAFF
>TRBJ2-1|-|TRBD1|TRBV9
TGTGCCAGCAGGTTACCGGGACAGGAGGGAAGTGAGCAGTTCTTC
CASRLPGQEGSEQFF
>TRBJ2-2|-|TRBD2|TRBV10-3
TGTGCCATCGCACAGCTGGCGGGAGTGAACGGGGAGCTGTTTTTT
CAIAQLAGVNGELFF
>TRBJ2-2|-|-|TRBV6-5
TGTGCCAGCAGTTACGATCACAGGGCGGACGGGGAGCTGTTTTTT
CASSYDHRADGELFF
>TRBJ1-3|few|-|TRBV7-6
TGTGCCAGCAGCTTATATCCCGGGGGCTCTGGAAACACCATATATTTT
CASSLYPGGSGNTIYF
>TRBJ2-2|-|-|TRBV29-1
TGCAGCGTTGATGTCCAGGGGATAGTTAGCGGGGAGCTGTTTTTT
CSVDVQGIVSGELFF
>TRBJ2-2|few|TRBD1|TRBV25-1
TGTGCCAGCAGTGAATCTCGGACAGGGTCGATCGGGGAGCTGTTTTTT
CASSESRTGSIGELFF
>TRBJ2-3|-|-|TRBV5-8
TGTGCCAGCAGCCGTGGAGTTCCAGATACGCAGTATTTT
CASSRGVPDTQYF
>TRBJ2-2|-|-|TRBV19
TGTGCCAGTAGCCCCCGAGGGTCGAACACCGGGGAGCTGTTTTTT
CASSPRGSNTGELFF
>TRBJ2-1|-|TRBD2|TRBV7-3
TGTGCCAGCAGCTTAAGGCCAGCGGGAGTGCCTGACGGCCAGTTCTTC
CASSLRPAGVPDGQFF
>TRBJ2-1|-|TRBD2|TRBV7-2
TGTGCCAGCAGCTTAGGTCTAGCGGTTTTTGAGCAGTTCTTC
CASSLGLAVFEQFF
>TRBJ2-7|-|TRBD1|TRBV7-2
TGTGCCAGCAGAGATCAGGGGGTCGGGTACGAGCAGTACTTC
CASRDQGVGYEQYF
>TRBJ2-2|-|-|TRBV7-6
TGTGCCAGCAGCTCGCCCCAGGGGTCCGGGGAGCTGTTTTTT
CASSSPQGSGELFF
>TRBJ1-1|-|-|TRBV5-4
TGTGCCAGCAGCCCCGACAGGACCACTGAAGCTTTCTTT
CASSPDRTTEAFF
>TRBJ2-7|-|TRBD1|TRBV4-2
TGTGCCAGCAGCCATGGGACAGGGATCTACGAGCAGTACTTC
CASSHGTGIYEQYF
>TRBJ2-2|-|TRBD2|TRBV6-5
TGTGCCAGCAGACTGGGACTAGCTGGGGAGCTGTTTTTT
CASRLGLAGELFF
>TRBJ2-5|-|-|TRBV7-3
TGTGCCAGCAGCTGGGGGGGGGCCGGAGAGACCCAGTACTTC
CASSWGGAGETQYF
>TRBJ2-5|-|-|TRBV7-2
TGTGCCAGCAGCCCCCGCGGGCAAGAGACCCAGTACTTC
CASSPRGQETQYF
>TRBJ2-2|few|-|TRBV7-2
TGTGCCAGCAGCTCACGACAGGCCGTGACCACCGGGGAGCTGTTTTTT
CASSSRQAVTTGELFF
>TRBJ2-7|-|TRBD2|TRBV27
TGTGCCAGCAGTTTCCGGCGGGGGGACTACGAGCAGTACTTC
CASSFRRGDYEQYF
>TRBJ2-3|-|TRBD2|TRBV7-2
TGTGCCAGCAGCCCCCTATGGCGGGGGGGACAAAGCACAGATACGCAGTATTTT
CASSPLWRGGQSTDTQYF
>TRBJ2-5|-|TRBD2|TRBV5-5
TGTGCCAGCGCCAAGGGTAGCGGGGGGCAAGAGACCCAGTACTTC
CASAKGSGGQETQYF
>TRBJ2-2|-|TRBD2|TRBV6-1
TGTGCCAGCAGTGAAATCTCGGCTAGCGGGAGCCTGAACGGGGAGCTGTTTTTT
CASSEISASGSLNGELFF
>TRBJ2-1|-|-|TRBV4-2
TGTGCCAGCAGCCAATCTATAATGGGGGCCCGCACTAATGAGCAGTTCTTC
CASSQSIMGARTNEQFF
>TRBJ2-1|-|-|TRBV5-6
TGTGCCAGCAGCTTGCCCCCGCCCTCTAGCGTCTCCTACAATGAGCAGTTCTTC
CASSLPPPSSVSYNEQFF
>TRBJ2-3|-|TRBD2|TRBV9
TGTGCCAGCGGTCCTACGGGGGGGGAAGCAGATACGCAGTATTTT
CASGPTGGEADTQYF
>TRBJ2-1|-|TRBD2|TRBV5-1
TGCGCCAGCAGCTATACTAGCGGGACTCGGGAGCAGTTCTTC
CASSYTSGTREQFF
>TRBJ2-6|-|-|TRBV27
TGTGCCAGCAGTCGCTCTGGGGCCAACGTCCTGACTTTC
CASSRSGANVLTF
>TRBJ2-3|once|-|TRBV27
TGTGCCAGCAGTTCCTACCACGGGAGATTGACAGATACGCAGTATTTT
CASSSYHGRLTDTQYF
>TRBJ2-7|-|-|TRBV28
TGTGCCAGCAGTTACTCCGACAGGGGGAGAGCGGGAGGGCCTCGATTAGAGCAGTACTTC
CASSYSDRGRAGGPRLEQYF